The TCR beta chain under discussion was sequenced for a study of T cells in Graves' hyperthyroidism and ophthalmopathy (dated by TCRdb to the late 2010s). Background on the whole study: A discovery cohort of roughly 96 patients, about 43 with Graves' ophthalmopathy and about 58 with stable Graves' hyperthyroidism, was used to find distinguishing TCR V-J signatures. Thyroid tissue and blood T-cell repertoires from about six Graves' hyperthyroidism patients were also compared in the study. The paper reports TCR Vbeta CDR3 sequencing of over 130 peripheral blood samples: 43 ophthalmopathy, roughly 74 hyperthyroidism and around 17 progressor patients. After blood sampling, hyperthyroidism patients were treated with methimazole at a starting dose of 30 mg daily, and ophthalmopathy patients were treated with high-dose intravenous methylprednisolone. Whether ophthalmopathy could be predicted prospectively was tested in an independent validation cohort made up of 18 to 20 hyperthyroidism patients plus 17 patients who later progressed to ophthalmopathy. The approximately 100 discovery patients were randomly divided into training and test sets at a 7:3 ratio.

This clonotype has a handful of counts. Its antigen remains unidentified. Qualities for individual bases were not recorded, and no much larger clone is one base off. The CDR3, from cysteine to phenylalanine, totals 14 residues. CDR3 DNA only is kept here, 42 bases in frame from base 1. The germline V gene encodes CDR1 MGHRA and CDR2 YSYEKL. V and J are truncated by 4 bases and 5 bases respectively, leaving an intervening sequence of 12 bases. Broader findings and caveats from the paper: Sample size was not statistically predetermined, and investigators were not blinded to group allocation. During validation, the model predicted progression to ophthalmopathy a median of approximately 6 months ahead of onset, with around 71% sensitivity and around 73% specificity. Ophthalmopathy was separated from stable hyperthyroidism by a 13 V-J signature model, with just over 85% sensitivity and about 81% specificity obtained in cross-validation and 80%/75% obtained in testing. Blood samples also contained most of the expanded thyroid clonotypes (frequency above 0.001), which suggests that blood repertoires may reflect thyroid immune responses.

The TCR beta CDR3 regions were amplified from the RNA transcripts. The first round of RT-PCR for the TCR CDR3 was performed with the HTBI primer set and the Qiagen OneStep RT-PCR kit. The libraries were constructed in a second round of multiplex PCR and then size-selected and purified. Sequencing of the libraries was done on an Illumina HiSeq2000 using paired-end 100 bp reads. The authors processed their data as follows. SOAPnuke was used to process the raw data, with reads discarded if the reads contained adapters or uncalled bases, had a mean Phred below 15, or lacked an exact constant-primer or identifier match. High-quality paired reads were merged with COPE v1.2.5, and unique nucleotide sequences were defined as clonotypes. Clonotypes were aligned to IMGT TRBV, TRBD and TRBJ reference segments using MiTCR v1.1. The analysis included only V-J combinations with a frequency above 0.0001, which together covered around 99% of the repertoires. A TCS score was defined as the ratio between F50 (clonal expansion) and ExV (chaos), using BLOSUM62-based TCRdist between CDR3 peptides within each V-J. Welch's t-statistics and random forest reduced approximately 520 V-J features to 13, which were used in a naive Bayes classifier (R e1071). The similarity between thyroid and blood repertoires was quantified using the Morisita-Horn index. TCRdb applied fastp at Q25 and MiXCR to the public reads, then kept only in-frame beta chains. Rows matching on CDR3 protein sequence are summarized as one entry with the most common DNA and genes. For this entry, the V and J calls and clone size follow TCRdb and not the study's own pipeline. The sample records more than 500,000 distinct CDR3 sequences, 40% to 50% of which are singletons. The ten largest account for about 43% of the sample.

Exclusion was applied to patients with uncontrolled infections, other autoimmune diseases, pregnancy or lactation. Diagnoses relied on clinical symptoms, serum thyroxine and TRAb, thyroid ultrasound and orbital computed tomography. Total RNA was extracted using Trizol reagent, and RNA quality was assessed on an Agilent 2100 Bioanalyzer. The specimen was peripheral blood or thyroid tissue (not recorded which). The sequence came from an adult woman with Graves' disease, either hyperthyroidism or ophthalmopathy (not recorded which). The rearranged segments are TRBV4-1 and TRBJ1-5; a tentative D call is TRBD1 (6 bases match). The DNA sequence reads TGCGCCAGCAGCCGCTTAAGGGGGGATCAGCCCCAGCATTTT. Translated, this is CASSRLRGDQPQHF.